These 2 T cell receptor beta chains share one sample of origin, sequenced in a study of radiotherapy plus CTLA-4 blockade in lung cancer. Repertoires were generated with immunoSEQ multiplex PCR, while TCRdb's copy carries only in-frame clones and drops some. The sample comprises around 32,000 clones, about 81% of which are singletons, and about 26% rests with the top ten. The sample consisted of peripheral blood, taken from a patient treated with radiotherapy plus ipilimumab. The receptors here all came from a human donor with non-small cell lung cancer that progressed on radiotherapy plus ipilimumab.

This clone appeared once. The chain links TRBV7-2 to TRBJ2-3, with 9 bases fitting TRBD2. This CDR3 region has 15 residues. Germline CDR1 reads SGHTA; CDR2 reads FQGNSA. The V gene end was trimmed by 4 bases and the J gene end by 0 bases; junction bases not matched to a gene: 2. In nucleotides, the CDR3 is TGTGCCAGCAGCTCAAGCGGGGGGAGCACAGATACGCAGTATTTT. It yields the protein CASSSSGGSTDTQYF.

This clone was seen once. The genes are TRBV11-2 and TRBJ1-1, with D unclear. The CDR3 contains 14 residues. Germline V gene data show CDR1 as SGHAT and CDR2 as FQNNGV. V lost 3 bases and J 4 bases, leaving 12 bases between the germline ends. CDR3 region: CASSFPGVGTEAFF. The DNA for the CDR3 is TGTGCCAGCAGCTTCCCCGGGGTGGGCACTGAAGCTTTCTTT. Combining the CDR3 with reference TRBV11-2 and TRBJ1-1 gives the whole variable domain EAGVAQSPRYKIIEKRQSVAFWCNPISGHATLYWYQQILGQGPKLLIQFQNNGVVDDSQLPKDRFSAERLKGVDSTLKIQPAKLEDSAVYLCASSFPGVGTEAFFGQGTRLTVV.